The sample holds a few counts of the clone carrying this T cell receptor beta chain. Its specificity is unknown. CVID and control samples used equivalent genomic DNA input. The assay was immunoSEQ multiplex PCR, and TCRdb's table has in-frame clones only and misses some. The sample holds around 42,000 clones, and no clone turns up only once. This sample is part of a study of T cell clonality in common variable immunodeficiency. Findings of the study overall: In common variable immunodeficiency, TCR beta chains reportedly carried fewer deletions and N-nucleotide insertions.

CVID subjects were 15 or so female and around 28 male, aged 9 to 64. Blood came from CVID subjects not ill and not taking immunomodulatory or immunosuppressive medication. The sample consisted of peripheral blood mononuclear cells. This TCR derives from a human donor with common variable immunodeficiency.

Incomplete CDR3 DNA: TGTGCCAGCAGACGATACACGATGAACACTGAA. Translating gives CASRRYTMNTE. The whole CDR3 is CASRRYTMNTEAFF. The chain uses TRBV7-8 and TRBJ1-1; D not certain. The CDR3 end lies 3 residues beyond the end of the read and is filled in from the germline J gene. The CDR3 runs 14 residues. Per the germline V gene, CDR1 is SGHVS and CDR2 is FQNEAQ. Trimming shortened V by 6 bases and J by 0 bases, and 11 bases separated the two germline ends.